The clone carrying this T cell receptor (beta chain) was seen more than once but under ten times. Antigen specificity is unknown. The CDR3 is 15 amino acids. V gave up 3 bases and J gave up 1 base, with 12 bases separating them. Germline V gives CDR1 SGHTA, CDR2 FQGNSA. This specimen comes from a study of beta chain features in type 1 diabetes. Study information: Healthy donors and patients showed comparable age, gender and cell yields. Study observations and caveats: A pattern of fewer insertions and more deletions at VDJ junctions was seen in type 1 diabetes patients.

Every isolated RNA sample was fully reverse transcribed, so sequencing captured expressed TCRB transcripts. Assay: immunoSEQ multiplex PCR; the TCRdb copy retains only in-frame clones and omits some. This table has about 900,000 clones, 15% to 20% appearing once. This clonotype was obtained from a woman aged 18-30 years in good health. This rearrangement joins TRBV7-2 to TRBJ1-1, with TRBD1 as a possible D gene (6 bases). The sequencing sample was made of naive CD4+ T cells from blood. The CDR3 loop reads CASSLAGVGNTEAFF. CDR3 coding DNA: TGTGCCAGCAGCTTGGCAGGGGTCGGGAACACTGAAGCTTTCTTT.